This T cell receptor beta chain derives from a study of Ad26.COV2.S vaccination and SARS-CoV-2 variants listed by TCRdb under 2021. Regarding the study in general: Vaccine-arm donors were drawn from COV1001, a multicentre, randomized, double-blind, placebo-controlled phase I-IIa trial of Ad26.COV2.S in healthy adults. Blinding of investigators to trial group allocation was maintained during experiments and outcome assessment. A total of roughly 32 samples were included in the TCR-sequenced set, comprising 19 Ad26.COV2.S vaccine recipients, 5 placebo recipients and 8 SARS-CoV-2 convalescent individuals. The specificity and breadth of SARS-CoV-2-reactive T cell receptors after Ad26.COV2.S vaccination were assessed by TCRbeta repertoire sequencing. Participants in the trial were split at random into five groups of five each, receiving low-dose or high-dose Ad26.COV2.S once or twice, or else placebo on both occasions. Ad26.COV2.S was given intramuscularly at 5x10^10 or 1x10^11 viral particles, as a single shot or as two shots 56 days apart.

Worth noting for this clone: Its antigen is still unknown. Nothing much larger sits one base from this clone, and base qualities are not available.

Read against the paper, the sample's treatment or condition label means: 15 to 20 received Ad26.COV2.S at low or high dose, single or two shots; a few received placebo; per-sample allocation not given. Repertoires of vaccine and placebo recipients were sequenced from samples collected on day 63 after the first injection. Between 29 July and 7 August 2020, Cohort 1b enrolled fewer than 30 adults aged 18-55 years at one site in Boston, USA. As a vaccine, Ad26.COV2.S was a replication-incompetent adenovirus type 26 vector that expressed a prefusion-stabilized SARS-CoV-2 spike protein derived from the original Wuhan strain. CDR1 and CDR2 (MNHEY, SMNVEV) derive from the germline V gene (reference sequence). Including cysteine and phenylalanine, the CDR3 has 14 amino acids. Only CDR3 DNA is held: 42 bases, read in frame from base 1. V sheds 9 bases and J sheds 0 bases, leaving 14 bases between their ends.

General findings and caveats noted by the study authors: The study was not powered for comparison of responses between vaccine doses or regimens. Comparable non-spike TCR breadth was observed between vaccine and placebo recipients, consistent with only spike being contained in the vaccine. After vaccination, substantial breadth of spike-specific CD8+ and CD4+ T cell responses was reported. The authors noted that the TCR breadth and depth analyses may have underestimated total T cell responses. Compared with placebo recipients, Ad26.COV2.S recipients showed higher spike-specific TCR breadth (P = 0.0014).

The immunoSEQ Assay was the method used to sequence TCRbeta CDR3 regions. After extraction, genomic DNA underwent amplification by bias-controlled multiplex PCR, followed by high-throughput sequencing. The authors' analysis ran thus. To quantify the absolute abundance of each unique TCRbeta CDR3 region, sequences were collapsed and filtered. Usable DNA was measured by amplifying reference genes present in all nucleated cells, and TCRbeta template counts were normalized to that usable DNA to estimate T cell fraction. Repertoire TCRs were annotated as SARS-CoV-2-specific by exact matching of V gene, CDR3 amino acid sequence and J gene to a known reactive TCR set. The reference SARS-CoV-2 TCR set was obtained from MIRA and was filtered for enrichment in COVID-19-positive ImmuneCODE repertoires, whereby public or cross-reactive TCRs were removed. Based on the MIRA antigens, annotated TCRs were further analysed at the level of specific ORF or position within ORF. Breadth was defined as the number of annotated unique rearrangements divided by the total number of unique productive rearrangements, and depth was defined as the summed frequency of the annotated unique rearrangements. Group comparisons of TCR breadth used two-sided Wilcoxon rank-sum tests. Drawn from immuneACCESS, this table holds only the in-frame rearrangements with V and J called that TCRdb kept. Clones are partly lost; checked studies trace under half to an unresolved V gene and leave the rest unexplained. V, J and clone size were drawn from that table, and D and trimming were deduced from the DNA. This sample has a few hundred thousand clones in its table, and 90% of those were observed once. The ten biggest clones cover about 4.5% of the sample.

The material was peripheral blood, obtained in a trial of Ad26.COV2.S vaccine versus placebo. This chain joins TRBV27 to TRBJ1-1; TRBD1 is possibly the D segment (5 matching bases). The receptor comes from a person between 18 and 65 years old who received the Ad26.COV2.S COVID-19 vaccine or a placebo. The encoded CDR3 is CASQGAGMNTEAFF. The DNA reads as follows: TGTGCCAGTCAAGGGGCCGGTATGAACACTGAAGCTTTCTTT.